The following is a T cell receptor beta chain sequence with its context. These data belong to a study of cytomegalovirus exposure and HLA in healthy donors. The study ran its PCR with 60 Vbeta and 13 Jbeta primers. TCRdb's table, derived via immunoSEQ multiplex PCR, lists solely in-frame clones and lacks some. This repertoire shows 150,000 to 200,000 clones, 81% found once; its top ten account for 3.4%. Trimming removed 0 bases from V and 6 bases from J, with 6 bases in between. This CDR3 is 11 amino acids long. CDR1 and CDR2 from the germline V gene are DFQATT and SNEGSKA (reference sequence). The J gene is TRBJ2-7, the V gene TRBV20-1; D is ambiguous. Sequencing was carried out using PBMCs. This receptor was identified in a man aged 40-49 years in good health and CMV-seropositive. CDR3 protein: CSAREVLEQYF. CDR3 DNA sequence: TGCAGTGCTAGAGAGGTACTCGAGCAGTACTTC.